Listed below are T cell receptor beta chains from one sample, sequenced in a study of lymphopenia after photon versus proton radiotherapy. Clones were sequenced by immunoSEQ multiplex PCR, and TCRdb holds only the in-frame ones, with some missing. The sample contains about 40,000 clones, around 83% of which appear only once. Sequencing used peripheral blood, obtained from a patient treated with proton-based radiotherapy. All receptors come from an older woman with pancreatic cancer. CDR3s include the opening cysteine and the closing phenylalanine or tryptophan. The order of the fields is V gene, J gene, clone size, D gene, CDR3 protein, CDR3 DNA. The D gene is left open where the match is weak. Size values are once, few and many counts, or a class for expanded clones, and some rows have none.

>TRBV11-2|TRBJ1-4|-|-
CASSLGGQGNEKLFF
TGTGCCAGCAGCTTAGGAGGGCAGGGTAATGAAAAACTGTTTTTT
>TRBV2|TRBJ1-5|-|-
CASKRGEVSQPQHF
TGTGCCAGCAAGAGGGGTGAGGTCTCTCAGCCCCAGCATTTT
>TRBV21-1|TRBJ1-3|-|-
CASSTAGGWRQPSSLAGNTIYF
TGTGCCAGCAGCACGGCGGGGGGGTGGAGACAACCATCCTCCCTAGCCGGAAACACCATATATTTT
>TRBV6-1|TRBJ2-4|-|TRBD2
CASSEDTSGKRIQYF
TGTGCCAGCAGTGAAGATACTAGCGGGAAGCGAATTCAGTACTTC
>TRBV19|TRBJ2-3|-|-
CASSMGVTTDTQYF
TGTGCCAGTAGTATGGGGGTTACCACAGATACGCAGTATTTT
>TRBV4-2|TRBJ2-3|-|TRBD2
CASSQAGLAVTDTQYF
TGTGCCAGCAGCCAGGCGGGACTAGCGGTCACAGATACGCAGTATTTT
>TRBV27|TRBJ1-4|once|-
CASSLSGGLGEKLFF
TGTGCCAGCAGTTTATCGGGGGGGCTTGGTGAAAAACTGTTTTTT
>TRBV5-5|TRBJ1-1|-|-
CASSQGSGNTRPTEAFF
TGTGCCAGCAGCCAAGGATCGGGGAACACAAGGCCCACTGAAGCTTTCTTT
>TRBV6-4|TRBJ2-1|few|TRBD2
CASSDSGGRAFGGEQFF
TGTGCCAGCAGTGACTCCGGCGGGAGGGCCTTTGGGGGCGAGCAGTTCTTC
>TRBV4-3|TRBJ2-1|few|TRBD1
CASSQGDRSVYNEQFF
TGCGCCAGCAGCCAAGGGGACAGATCGGTCTACAATGAGCAGTTCTTC
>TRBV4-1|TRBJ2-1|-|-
CASSQPPTDRDYNEQFF
TGCGCCAGCAGCCAGCCTCCGACGGACAGAGACTACAATGAGCAGTTCTTC
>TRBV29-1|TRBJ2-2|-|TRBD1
CSVPGQGGYAGELFF
TGCAGCGTGCCGGGACAGGGGGGTTATGCCGGGGAGCTGTTTTTT
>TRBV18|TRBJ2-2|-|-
CASSPPGNTGELFF
TGTGCCAGCTCACCACCGGGGAACACCGGGGAGCTGTTTTTT
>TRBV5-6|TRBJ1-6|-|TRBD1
CASSFFSGTGLRNSPPHF
TGTGCCAGCAGCTTCTTTTCGGGGACAGGGCTGCGTAATTCACCCCCCCACTTT
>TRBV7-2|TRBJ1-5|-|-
CASSSRGGGTNQPQHF
TGTGCCAGCAGCTCTAGGGGGGGTGGCACCAATCAGCCCCAGCATTTT
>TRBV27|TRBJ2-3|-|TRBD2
CASSIPTGEGHGTQYF
TGTGCCAGCAGTATTCCTACCGGGGAGGGCCATGGTACGCAGTATTTT
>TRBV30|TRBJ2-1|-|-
CAGSEWPYNEQFF
TGTGCCGGTAGCGAGTGGCCCTACAATGAGCAGTTCTTC
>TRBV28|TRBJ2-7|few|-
CASNPQGSYEQYF
TGTGCCAGCAACCCGCAGGGTTCCTACGAGCAGTACTTC
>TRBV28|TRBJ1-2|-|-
CASSPGGNWGYTF
TGTGCCAGCAGCCCGGGGGGGAATTGGGGCTACACCTTC
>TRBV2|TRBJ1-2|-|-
CASSEERGRNGYTF
TGTGCCAGCAGTGAAGAGAGGGGGAGAAATGGCTACACCTTC
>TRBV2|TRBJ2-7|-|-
CASTVEGLRSYEQYF
TGTGCCAGCACTGTGGAGGGACTGAGATCCTACGAGCAGTACTTC
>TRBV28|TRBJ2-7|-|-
CASSFGQPKTYEQYF
TGTGCCAGCAGTTTCGGACAGCCTAAAACCTACGAGCAGTACTTC
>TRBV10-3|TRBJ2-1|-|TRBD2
CAISGSSGIGDEQFF
TGTGCCATCAGTGGGTCTAGCGGGATTGGGGATGAGCAGTTCTTC
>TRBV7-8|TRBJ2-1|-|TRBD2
CASSPPTSGRRNNEQFF
TGTGCCAGCAGCCCCCCCACTAGCGGGAGGAGGAACAATGAGCAGTTCTTC
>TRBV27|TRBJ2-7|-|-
CASSRANSYEQYF
TGTGCCAGCAGTCGAGCGAACTCCTACGAGCAGTACTTC
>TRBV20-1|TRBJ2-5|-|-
CSAQRSETQYF
TGCAGTGCTCAAAGATCGGAGACCCAGTACTTC
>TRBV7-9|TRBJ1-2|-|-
CASSLAGSGGYTF
TGTGCCAGCAGCTTAGCGGGAAGCGGTGGCTACACCTTC
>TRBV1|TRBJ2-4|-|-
CTSSQEGWGGRKNIQYF
TGCACCAGCAGCCAAGAAGGTTGGGGCGGGAGAAAAAACATTCAGTACTTC
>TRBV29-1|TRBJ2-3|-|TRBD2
CSVRGVGTSGRTDTQYF
TGCAGCGTTAGGGGGGTGGGGACTAGCGGGAGAACAGATACGCAGTATTTT
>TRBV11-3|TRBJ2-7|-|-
CASSLGGTYEQYF
TGTGCCAGCAGCTTAGGCGGGACCTACGAGCAGTACTTC
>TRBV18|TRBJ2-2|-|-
CASSPPRTTGELFF
TGTGCCAGCTCACCCCCTCGAACCACCGGGGAGCTGTTTTTT
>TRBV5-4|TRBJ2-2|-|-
CASSLADTGELFF
TGTGCCAGCAGCTTGGCCGACACCGGGGAGCTGTTTTTT
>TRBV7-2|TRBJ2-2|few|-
CASSLGLSGELFF
TGTGCCAGCAGCTTGGGACTGAGCGGGGAGCTGTTTTTT
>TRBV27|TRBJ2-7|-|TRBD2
CASSTGTSGPGEQYF
TGTGCCAGCAGTACAGGGACTAGCGGACCAGGCGAGCAGTACTTC
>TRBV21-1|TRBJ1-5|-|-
CASTRTGRQPQHF
TGTGCCAGCACCCGGACAGGGAGGCAGCCCCAGCATTTT
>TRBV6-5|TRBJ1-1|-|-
CASSYLSVGGTEAFF
TGTGCCAGCAGTTACCTAAGCGTGGGGGGGACTGAAGCTTTCTTT
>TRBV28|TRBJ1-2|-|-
CASTPLVGYGYTF
TGTGCCAGCACCCCCCTGGTCGGGTATGGCTACACCTTC
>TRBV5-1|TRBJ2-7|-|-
CASSLQQGSAYEQYF
TGCGCCAGCAGCCTCCAACAGGGTTCGGCCTACGAGCAGTACTTC
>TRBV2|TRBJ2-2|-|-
CASSEVSGYTGELFF
TGTGCCAGCAGTGAAGTTTCGGGTTACACCGGGGAGCTGTTTTTT
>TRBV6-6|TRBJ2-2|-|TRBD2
CASSVPSGGNGELFF
TGTGCCAGCAGTGTCCCTAGCGGGGGCAACGGGGAGCTGTTTTTT
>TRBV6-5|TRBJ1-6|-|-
CASSRPATNSPLHF
TGTGCCAGCAGTCGACCCGCCACCAATTCACCCCTCCACTTT
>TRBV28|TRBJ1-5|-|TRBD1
CASRSGTDGQPQHF
TGTGCCAGCAGATCCGGGACAGATGGCCAGCCCCAGCATTTT
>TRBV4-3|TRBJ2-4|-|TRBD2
CASSPLAGGKNIQYF
TGCGCCAGCAGCCCGTTAGCGGGAGGAAAAAACATTCAGTACTTC
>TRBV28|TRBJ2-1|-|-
CASSLIGQTYNEQFF
TGTGCCAGCAGTTTAATCGGACAGACCTACAATGAGCAGTTCTTC
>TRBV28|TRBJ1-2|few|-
CASNLGPGIGEFGYTF
TGTGCCAGCAACTTAGGGCCGGGGATAGGGGAGTTTGGCTACACCTTC
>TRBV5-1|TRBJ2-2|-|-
CASSLSGTGELFF
TGCGCCAGCAGCTTGTCAGGGACCGGGGAGCTGTTTTTT
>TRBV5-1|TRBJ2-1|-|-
CASSARARSYNEQFF
TGCGCCAGCAGCGCCAGGGCCCGCTCCTACAATGAGCAGTTCTTC
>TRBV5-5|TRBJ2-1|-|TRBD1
CASSLVRQGVEQFF
TGTGCCAGCAGCTTGGTTAGGCAGGGGGTTGAGCAGTTCTTC
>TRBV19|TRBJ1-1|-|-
CASSPSAGTRNTEAFF
TGTGCCAGTAGCCCCTCCGCGGGGACACGTAACACTGAAGCTTTCTTT
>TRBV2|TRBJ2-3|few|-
CASRGLLLTDTQYF
TGTGCCAGCCGAGGACTACTTCTCACAGATACGCAGTATTTT
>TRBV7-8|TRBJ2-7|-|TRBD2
CASSFPGLAGVDSYEQYF
TGTGCCAGCAGCTTTCCAGGACTAGCGGGAGTCGACTCCTACGAGCAGTACTTC
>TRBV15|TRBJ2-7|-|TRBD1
CATSRRQGPAYEQYF
TGTGCCACCAGCCGGAGACAGGGGCCGGCCTACGAGCAGTACTTC
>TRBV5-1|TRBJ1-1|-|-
CASSNDMVMNTEAFF
TGCGCCAGCAGCAACGACATGGTTATGAACACTGAAGCTTTCTTT
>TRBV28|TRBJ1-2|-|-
CASSLIPTGSHGYTF
TGTGCCAGCAGTTTGATACCTACAGGGAGTCATGGCTACACCTTC
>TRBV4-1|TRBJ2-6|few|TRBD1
CASSQARQGSDAGANVLTF
TGCGCCAGCAGCCAAGCCCGACAGGGTTCAGATGCTGGGGCCAACGTCCTGACTTTC